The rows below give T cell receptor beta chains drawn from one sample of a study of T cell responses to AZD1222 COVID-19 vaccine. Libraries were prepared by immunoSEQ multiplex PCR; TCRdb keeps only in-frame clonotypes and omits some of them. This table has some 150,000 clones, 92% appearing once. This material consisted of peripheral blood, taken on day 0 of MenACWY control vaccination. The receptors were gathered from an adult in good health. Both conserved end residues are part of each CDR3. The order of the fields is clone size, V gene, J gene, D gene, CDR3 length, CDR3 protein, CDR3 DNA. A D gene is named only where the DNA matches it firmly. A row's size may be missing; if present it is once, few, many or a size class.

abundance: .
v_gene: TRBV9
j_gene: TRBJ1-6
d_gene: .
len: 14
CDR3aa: CASSEDHYNSPLHF
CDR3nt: TGTGCCAGCAGCGAGGACCACTATAATTCACCCCTCCACTTT

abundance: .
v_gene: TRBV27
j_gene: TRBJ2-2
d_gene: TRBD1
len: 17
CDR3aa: CASRTQGAREWVGELFF
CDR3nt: TGTGCCAGCAGAACACAGGGGGCGCGCGAGTGGGTCGGGGAGCTGTTTTTT

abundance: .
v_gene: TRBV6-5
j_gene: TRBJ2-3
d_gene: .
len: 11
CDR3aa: CASMGLDTQYF
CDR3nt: TGTGCCAGCATGGGACTTGATACGCAGTATTTT

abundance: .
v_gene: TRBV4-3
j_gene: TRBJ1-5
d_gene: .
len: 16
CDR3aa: CASSQDTAPSNQPQHF
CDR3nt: TGCGCCAGCAGCCAAGATACCGCCCCAAGCAATCAGCCCCAGCATTTT

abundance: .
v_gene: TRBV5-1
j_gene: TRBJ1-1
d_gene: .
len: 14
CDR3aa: CASSSGQLGTEAFF
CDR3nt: TGCGCCAGCAGCTCCGGACAGTTGGGTACTGAAGCTTTCTTT

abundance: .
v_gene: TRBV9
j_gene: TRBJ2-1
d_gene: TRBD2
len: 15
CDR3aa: CASSSERGSYNEQFF
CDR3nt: TGTGCCAGCAGCTCCGAGCGGGGGTCCTACAATGAGCAGTTCTTC

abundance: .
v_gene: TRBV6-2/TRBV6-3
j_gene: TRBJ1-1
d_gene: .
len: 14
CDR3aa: CASSYGPEHTEAFF
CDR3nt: TGTGCCAGCAGTTACGGGCCCGAGCACACTGAAGCTTTCTTT

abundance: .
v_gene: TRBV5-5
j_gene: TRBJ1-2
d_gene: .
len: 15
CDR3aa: CASSLVGPPNYGYTF
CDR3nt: TGTGCCAGCAGCTTGGTTGGTCCCCCTAACTATGGCTACACCTTC

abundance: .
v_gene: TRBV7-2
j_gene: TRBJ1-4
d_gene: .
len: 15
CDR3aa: CASSLGGAHGEKLFF
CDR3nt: TGTGCCAGCAGCTTAGGGGGGGCCCATGGAGAAAAACTGTTTTTT

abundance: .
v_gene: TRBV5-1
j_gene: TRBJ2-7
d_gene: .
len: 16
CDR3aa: CASSLTPDLPGYEQYF
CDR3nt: TGCGCCAGCAGTCTTACCCCGGACCTACCAGGCTACGAGCAGTACTTC

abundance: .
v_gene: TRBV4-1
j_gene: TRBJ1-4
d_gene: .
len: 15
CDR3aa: CASSQDGQGYEKLFF
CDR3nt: TGCGCCAGCAGCCAAGATGGGCAGGGTTACGAAAAACTGTTTTTT

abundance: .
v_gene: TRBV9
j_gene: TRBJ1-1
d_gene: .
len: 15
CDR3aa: CASSRLAGSETEAFF
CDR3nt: TGTGCCAGCAGTCGTCTAGCGGGGAGTGAAACTGAAGCTTTCTTT

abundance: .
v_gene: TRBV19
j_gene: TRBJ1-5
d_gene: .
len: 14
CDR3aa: CASSIDHSNQPQHF
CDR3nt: TGTGCCAGTAGTATCGACCATAGCAATCAGCCCCAGCATTTT

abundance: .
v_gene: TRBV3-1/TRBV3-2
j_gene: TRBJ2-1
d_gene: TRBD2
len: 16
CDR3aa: CASSQALAGGWNEQFF
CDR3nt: TGTGCCAGCAGCCAAGCGCTAGCGGGAGGGTGGAATGAGCAGTTCTTC

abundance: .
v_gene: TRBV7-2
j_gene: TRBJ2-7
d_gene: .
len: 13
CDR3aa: CASSLRSTYEQYF
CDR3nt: TGTGCCAGCAGCTTGAGGAGTACCTACGAGCAGTACTTC

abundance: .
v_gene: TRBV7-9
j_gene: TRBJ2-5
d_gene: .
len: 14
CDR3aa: CASSSVGGRETQYF
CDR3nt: TGTGCCAGCAGCTCCGTCGGGGGCAGAGAGACCCAGTACTTC

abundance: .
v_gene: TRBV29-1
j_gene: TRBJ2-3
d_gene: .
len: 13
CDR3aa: CSGERGVGDTQYF
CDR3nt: TGCAGCGGTGAACGCGGGGTGGGTGATACGCAGTATTTT

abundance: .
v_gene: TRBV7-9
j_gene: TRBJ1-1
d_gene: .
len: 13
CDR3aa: CASSSSGRPEAFF
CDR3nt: TGTGCCAGCAGCTCCTCCGGGCGGCCTGAAGCTTTCTTT

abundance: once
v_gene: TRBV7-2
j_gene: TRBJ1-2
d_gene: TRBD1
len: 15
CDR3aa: CASRPDRGLNYGYTF
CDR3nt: TGTGCCAGCAGGCCTGACAGGGGCCTTAACTATGGCTACACCTTC

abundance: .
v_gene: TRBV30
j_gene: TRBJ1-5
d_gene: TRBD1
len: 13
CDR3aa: CAWGTGDLQPQHF
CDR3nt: TGTGCCTGGGGGACAGGGGACCTACAGCCCCAGCATTTT

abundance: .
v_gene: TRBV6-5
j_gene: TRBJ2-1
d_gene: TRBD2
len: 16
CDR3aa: CASSYRPGLGRNEQFF
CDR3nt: TGTGCCAGCAGTTACAGACCGGGACTAGGGCGCAATGAGCAGTTCTTC

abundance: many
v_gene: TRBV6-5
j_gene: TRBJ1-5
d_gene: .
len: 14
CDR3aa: CASNLGGSNQPQHF
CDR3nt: TGTGCCAGCAACCTAGGGGGGAGCAATCAGCCCCAGCATTTT

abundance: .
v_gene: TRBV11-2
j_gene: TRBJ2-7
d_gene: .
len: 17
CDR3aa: CASSARLGGTPGYEQYF
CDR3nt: TGTGCCAGCAGCGCCCGCCTGGGTGGGACACCCGGTTACGAGCAGTACTTC

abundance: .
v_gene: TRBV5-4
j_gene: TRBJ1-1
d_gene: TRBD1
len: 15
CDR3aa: CASSRTGVTTTEAFF
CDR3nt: TGTGCCAGCAGCCGTACAGGGGTTACGACGACTGAAGCTTTCTTT

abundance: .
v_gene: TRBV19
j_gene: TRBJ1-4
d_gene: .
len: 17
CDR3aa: CATASARAQFEGEKLFF
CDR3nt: TGTGCCACCGCTTCGGCCCGGGCCCAGTTCGAAGGGGAAAAACTGTTTTTT

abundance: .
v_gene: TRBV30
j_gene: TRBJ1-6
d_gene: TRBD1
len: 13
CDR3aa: CAWKGTGKPPLHF
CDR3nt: TGTGCCTGGAAGGGGACAGGCAAGCCACCCCTCCACTTT

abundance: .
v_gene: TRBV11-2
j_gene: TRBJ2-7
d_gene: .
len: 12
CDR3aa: CASSFAGYEQYF
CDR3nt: TGTGCCAGCAGCTTTGCGGGTTACGAGCAGTACTTC

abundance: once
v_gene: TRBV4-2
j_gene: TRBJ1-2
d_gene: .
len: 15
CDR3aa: CASSQGGMGDYGYTF
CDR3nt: TGTGCCAGCAGCCAAGGGGGGATGGGGGACTATGGCTACACCTTC

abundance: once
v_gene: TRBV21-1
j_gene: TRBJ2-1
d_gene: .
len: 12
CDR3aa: CASSKEGRYQFF
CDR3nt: TGTGCCAGCAGCAAAGAGGGTCGGTATCAGTTCTTC

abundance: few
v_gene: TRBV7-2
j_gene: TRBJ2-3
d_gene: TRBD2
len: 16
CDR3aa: CASSLSGGVGADTQYF
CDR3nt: TGTGCCAGCAGTCTTAGCGGGGGAGTGGGGGCAGATACGCAGTATTTT

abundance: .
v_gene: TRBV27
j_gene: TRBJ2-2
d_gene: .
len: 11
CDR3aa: CASRATGELFF
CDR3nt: TGTGCCAGCAGGGCTACCGGGGAGCTGTTTTTT

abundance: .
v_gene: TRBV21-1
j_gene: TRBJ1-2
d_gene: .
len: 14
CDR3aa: CASSALQTTRGYTF
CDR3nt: TGTGCCAGCAGCGCGTTACAGACCACGCGAGGCTACACCTTC

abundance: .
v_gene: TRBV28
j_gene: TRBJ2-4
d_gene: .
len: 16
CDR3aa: CASSSGTAIAGTFQYF
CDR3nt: TGTGCCAGCAGTTCGGGGACGGCAATCGCCGGGACTTTTCAGTACTTC

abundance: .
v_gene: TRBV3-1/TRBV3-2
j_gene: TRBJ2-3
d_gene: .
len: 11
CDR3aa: CASSQEGTQYF
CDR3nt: TGTGCCAGCAGCCAAGAAGGTACGCAGTATTTT

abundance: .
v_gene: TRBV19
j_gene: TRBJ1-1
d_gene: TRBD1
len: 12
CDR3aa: CARAGGRTEAFF
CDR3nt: TGTGCCCGAGCAGGGGGCCGGACTGAAGCTTTCTTT